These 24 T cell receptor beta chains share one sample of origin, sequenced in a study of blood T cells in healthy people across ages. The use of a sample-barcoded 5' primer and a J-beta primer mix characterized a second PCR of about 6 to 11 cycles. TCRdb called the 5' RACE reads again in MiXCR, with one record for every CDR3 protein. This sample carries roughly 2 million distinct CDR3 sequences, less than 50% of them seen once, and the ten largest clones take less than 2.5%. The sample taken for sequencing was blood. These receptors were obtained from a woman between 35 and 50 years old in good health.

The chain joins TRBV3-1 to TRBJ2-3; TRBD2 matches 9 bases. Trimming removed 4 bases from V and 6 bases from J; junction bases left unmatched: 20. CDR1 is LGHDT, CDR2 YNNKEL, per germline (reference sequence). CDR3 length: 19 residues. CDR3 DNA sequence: TGTGCCAGCAGCCCAAATCCTCACCTAGCGGGGACCCGCTTGGATACGCAGTATTTT. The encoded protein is CASSPNPHLAGTRLDTQYF.

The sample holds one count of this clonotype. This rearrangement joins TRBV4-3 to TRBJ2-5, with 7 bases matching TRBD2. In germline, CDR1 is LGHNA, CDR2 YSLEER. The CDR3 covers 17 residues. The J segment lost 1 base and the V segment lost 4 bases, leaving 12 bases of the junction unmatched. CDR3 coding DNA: TGCGCCAGCAGCCCCAGAATGGCGGGGGAGTCCCAAGAGACCCAGTACTTC. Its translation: CASSPRMAGESQETQYF.

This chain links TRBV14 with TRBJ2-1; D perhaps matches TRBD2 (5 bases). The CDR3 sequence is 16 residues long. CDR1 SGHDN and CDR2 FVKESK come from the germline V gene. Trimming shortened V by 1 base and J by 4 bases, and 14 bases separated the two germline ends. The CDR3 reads CASSQGRDLRYNEQFF. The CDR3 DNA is TGTGCCAGCAGCCAAGGCCGGGATCTTAGGTACAATGAGCAGTTCTTC.

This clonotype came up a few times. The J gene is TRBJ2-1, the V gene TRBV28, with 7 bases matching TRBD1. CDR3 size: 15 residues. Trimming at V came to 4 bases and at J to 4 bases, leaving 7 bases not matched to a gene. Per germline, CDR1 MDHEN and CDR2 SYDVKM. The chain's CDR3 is CASSSFGTAYNEQFF. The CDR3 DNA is TGTGCCAGCAGTTCATTCGGGACAGCATACAATGAGCAGTTCTTC.

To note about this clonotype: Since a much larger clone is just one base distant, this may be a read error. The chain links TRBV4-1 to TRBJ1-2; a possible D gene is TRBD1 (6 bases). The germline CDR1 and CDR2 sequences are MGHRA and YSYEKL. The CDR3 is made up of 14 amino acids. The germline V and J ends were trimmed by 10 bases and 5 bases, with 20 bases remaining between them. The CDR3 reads CANSQQGGGYGYTF. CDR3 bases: TGCGCCAACAGTCAACAGGGTGGAGGGTATGGCTACACCTTC.

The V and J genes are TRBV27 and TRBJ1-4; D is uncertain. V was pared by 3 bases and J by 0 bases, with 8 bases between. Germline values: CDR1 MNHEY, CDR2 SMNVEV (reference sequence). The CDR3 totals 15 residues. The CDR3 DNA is TGTGCCAGCAGTTTCACTCTTACAACTAATGAAAAACTGTTTTTT. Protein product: CASSFTLTTNEKLFF.

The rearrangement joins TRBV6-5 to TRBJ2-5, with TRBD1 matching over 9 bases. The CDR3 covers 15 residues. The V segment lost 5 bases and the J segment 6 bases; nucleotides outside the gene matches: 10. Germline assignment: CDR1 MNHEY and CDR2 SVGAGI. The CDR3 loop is CASSDGHRGLKTQYF. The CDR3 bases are TGTGCCAGCAGTGACGGTCACAGGGGGCTAAAGACCCAGTACTTC.

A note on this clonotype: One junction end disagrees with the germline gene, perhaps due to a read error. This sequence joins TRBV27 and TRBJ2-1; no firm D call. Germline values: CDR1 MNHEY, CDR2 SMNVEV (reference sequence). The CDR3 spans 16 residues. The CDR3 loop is CACSLYSKSSYNEQFF. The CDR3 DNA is TGTGCCTGCAGTTTATACTCAAAAAGCTCCTACAATGAGCAGTTCTTC.

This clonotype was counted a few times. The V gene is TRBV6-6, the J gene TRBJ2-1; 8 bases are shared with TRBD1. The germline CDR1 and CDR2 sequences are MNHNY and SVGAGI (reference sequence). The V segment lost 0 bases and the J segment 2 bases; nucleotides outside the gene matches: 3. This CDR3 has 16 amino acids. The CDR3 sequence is CASSYSGQGTYNEQFF. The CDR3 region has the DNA TGTGCCAGCAGTTACTCAGGACAGGGCACCTACAATGAGCAGTTCTTC.

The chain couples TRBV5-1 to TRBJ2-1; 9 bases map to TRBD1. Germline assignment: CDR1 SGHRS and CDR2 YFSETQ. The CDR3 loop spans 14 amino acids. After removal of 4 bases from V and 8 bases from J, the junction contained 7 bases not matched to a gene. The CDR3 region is CASSTGQGSYEQFF. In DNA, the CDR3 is TGCGCCAGCAGCACCGGACAGGGGTCCTATGAGCAGTTCTTC.

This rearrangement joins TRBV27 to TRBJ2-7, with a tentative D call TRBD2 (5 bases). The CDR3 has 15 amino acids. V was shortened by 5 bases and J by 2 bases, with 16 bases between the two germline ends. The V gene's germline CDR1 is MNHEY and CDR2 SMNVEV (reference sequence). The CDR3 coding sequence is TGTGCCAGCAGTCACAGACGGGGAACGACCTACGAGCAGTACTTC. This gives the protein CASSHRRGTTYEQYF.

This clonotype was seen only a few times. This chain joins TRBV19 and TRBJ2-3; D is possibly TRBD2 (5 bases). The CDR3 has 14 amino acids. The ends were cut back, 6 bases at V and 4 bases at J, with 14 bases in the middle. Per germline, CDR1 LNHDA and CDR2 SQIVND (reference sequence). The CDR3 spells CASRRTSAADTQYF. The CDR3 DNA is TGTGCCAGTAGAAGGACTTCAGCCGCAGATACGCAGTATTTT.

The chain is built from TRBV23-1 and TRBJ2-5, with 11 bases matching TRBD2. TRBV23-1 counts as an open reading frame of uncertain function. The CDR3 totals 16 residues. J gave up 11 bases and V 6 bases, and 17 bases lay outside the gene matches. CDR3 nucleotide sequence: TGCGCCAGCAGCCCCGGGGCTAGCGGGGGGTTGGATGAGCAGTACTTC. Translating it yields CASSPGASGGLDEQYF.

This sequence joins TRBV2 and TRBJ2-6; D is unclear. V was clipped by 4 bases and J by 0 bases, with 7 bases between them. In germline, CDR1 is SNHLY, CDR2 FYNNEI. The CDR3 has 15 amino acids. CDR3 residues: CASSATFSGANVLTF. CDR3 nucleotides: TGTGCCAGCAGTGCGACTTTCTCTGGGGCCAACGTCCTGACTTTC.

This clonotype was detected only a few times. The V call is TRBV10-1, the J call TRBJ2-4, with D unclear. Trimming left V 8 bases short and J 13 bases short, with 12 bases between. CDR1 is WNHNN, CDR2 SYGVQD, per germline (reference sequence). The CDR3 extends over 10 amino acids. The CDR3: CASVGIGQYF. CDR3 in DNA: TGCGCCAGCGTGGGTATTGGGCAGTACTTC.

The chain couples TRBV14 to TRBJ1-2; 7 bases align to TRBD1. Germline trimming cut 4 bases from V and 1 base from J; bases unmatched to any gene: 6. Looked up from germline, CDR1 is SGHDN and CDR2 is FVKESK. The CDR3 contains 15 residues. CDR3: CASSPNRGSNYGYTF. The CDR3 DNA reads TGTGCCAGCAGCCCCAACAGGGGTAGTAACTATGGCTACACCTTC.

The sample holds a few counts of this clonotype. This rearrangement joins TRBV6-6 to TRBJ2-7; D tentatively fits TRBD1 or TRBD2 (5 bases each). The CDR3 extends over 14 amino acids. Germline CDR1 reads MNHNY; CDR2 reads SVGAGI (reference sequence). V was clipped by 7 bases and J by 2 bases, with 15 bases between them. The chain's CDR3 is CASKPDLGPYEQYF. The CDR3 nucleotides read TGTGCCAGCAAACCGGACCTGGGACCCTACGAGCAGTACTTC.

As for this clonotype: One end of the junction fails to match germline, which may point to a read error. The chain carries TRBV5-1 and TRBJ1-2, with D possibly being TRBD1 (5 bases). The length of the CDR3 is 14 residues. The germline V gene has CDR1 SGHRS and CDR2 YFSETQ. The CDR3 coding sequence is TGTGCCAGCAGCTTAGAAGGGGTTAACTATGGCTACACCTTC. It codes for CASSLEGVNYGYTF.

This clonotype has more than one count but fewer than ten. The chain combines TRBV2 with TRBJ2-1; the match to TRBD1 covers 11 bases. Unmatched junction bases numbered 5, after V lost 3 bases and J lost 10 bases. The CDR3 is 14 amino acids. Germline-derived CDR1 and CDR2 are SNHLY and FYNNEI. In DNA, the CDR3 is TGTGCCAGCAGTGACGGACAGGGGGCTGGCGAGCAGTTCTTC. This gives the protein CASSDGQGAGEQFF.

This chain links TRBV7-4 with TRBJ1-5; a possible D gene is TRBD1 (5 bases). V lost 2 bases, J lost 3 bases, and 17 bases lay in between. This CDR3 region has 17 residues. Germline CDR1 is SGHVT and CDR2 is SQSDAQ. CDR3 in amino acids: CASSLWQGTALNQPQHF. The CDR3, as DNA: TGTGCCAGCAGCTTATGGCAAGGGACGGCACTCAATCAGCCCCAGCATTTT. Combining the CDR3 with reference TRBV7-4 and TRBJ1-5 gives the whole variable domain GAGVSQSPRYKVAKRGRDVALRCDSISGHVTLYWYRQTLGQGSEVLTYSQSDAQRDKSGRPSGRFSAERPERSVSTLKIQRTEQGDSAVYLCASSLWQGTALNQPQHFGDGTRLSIL.

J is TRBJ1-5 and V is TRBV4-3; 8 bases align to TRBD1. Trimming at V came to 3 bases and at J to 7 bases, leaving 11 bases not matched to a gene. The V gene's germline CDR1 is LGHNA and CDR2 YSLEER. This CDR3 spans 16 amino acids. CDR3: CASSQALGQGKQPQHF. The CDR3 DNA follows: TGCGCCAGCAGCCAGGCCCTAGGACAGGGAAAGCAGCCCCAGCATTTT.

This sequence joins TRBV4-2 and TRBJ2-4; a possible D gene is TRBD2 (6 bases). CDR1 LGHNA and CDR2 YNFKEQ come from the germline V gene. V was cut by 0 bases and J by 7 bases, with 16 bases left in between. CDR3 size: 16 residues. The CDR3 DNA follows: TGTGCCAGCAGCCAAGAGCCGCGGGGCCCCGGGAACATTCAGTACTTC. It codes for CASSQEPRGPGNIQYF.

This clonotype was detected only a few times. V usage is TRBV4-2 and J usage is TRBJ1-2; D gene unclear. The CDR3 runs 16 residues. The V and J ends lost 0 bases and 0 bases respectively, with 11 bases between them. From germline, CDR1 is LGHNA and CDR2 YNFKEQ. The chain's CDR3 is CASSQEGQSPNYGYTF. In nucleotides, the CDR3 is TGTGCCAGCAGCCAAGAGGGCCAGAGTCCTAACTATGGCTACACCTTC.

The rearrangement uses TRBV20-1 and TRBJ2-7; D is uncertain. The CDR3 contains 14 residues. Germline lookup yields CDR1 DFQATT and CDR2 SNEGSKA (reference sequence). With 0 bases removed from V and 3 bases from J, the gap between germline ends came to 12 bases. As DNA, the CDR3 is TGCAGTGCTAGAGACAAGACACCCAACTACGAGCAGTACTTC. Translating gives CSARDKTPNYEQYF.